The 7 T cell receptor beta chains listed next were all sequenced from one sample in a study of cytomegalovirus exposure and HLA in healthy donors. 13 Jbeta primers and 60 Vbeta primers were used for the PCR. The protocol was immunoSEQ multiplex PCR, while the TCRdb copy is restricted to in-frame clones and leaves out a portion. The table lists about 100,000 clones, 55% to 80% of them singletons. Sequencing was carried out using PBMCs. Receptor source: a human donor in good health.

J is TRBJ1-5 and V is TRBV19; D not resolved. V gave up 8 bases and J gave up 0 bases, with 14 bases separating them. This CDR3 spans 15 amino acids. Looked up from germline, CDR1 is LNHDA and CDR2 is SQIVND (reference sequence). CDR3 sequence reads: CASFRGPLSNQPQHF. CDR3 sequence (DNA): TGTGCCAGTTTTCGCGGGCCCCTTAGCAATCAGCCCCAGCATTTT.

V gene TRBV27 combines with J gene TRBJ2-7; 10 bases map to TRBD2. The CDR3 is 15 amino acids. CDR1 is MNHEY, CDR2 SMNVEV, per germline (reference sequence). The junction had 7 bases not matched to a gene; V was cut back by 3 bases and J by 5 bases. CDR3 in amino acids: CASSFFGTSVDEQYF. CDR3 bases: TGTGCCAGCAGTTTCTTCGGGACTAGCGTTGACGAGCAGTACTTC.

The chain joins TRBV6-1 to TRBJ2-3; 8 bases map to TRBD2. This CDR3 contains 16 residues. Trimming removed 2 bases from V and 6 bases from J; junction bases left unmatched: 10. CDR1 MNHNS and CDR2 SASEGT come from the germline V gene. In nucleotides, the CDR3 is TGTGCCAGCAGTGAACCACTAGCGGTATCTACGGATACGCAGTATTTT. It is translated as CASSEPLAVSTDTQYF.

The genes are TRBV5-5 and TRBJ2-1; 11 nucleotides line up with TRBD2. The CDR3 spans 16 residues. After removal of 4 bases from V and 8 bases from J, the junction contained 11 bases not matched to a gene. Germline V lookup: CDR1 SGHKS, CDR2 YYEKEE (reference sequence). This CDR3 is CASSTIAGGPWDEQFF. The CDR3 coding sequence is TGTGCCAGCAGCACCATAGCGGGAGGGCCTTGGGATGAGCAGTTCTTC.

This clone was counted a few times. The rearrangement joins TRBV6-5 to TRBJ1-2; possible D gene TRBD1, 6 bases. Trimming took off 6 bases at V and 8 bases at J, with 16 bases between the two ends. This CDR3 has 13 amino acids. Per the germline V gene, CDR1 is MNHEY and CDR2 is SVGAGI. Written as DNA, the CDR3 is TGTGCCAGCAGACGAACAGGGATAGGGGGCTACACCTTC. This gives the protein CASRRTGIGGYTF.

V is TRBV11-2 and J is TRBJ2-2; D call uncertain. V was cut by 6 bases and J by 4 bases, with 15 bases left in between. Per the germline V gene, CDR1 is SGHAT and CDR2 is FQNNGV. The CDR3 extends over 15 amino acids. The CDR3 is CASSFTLPSTGELFF. The CDR3 DNA follows: TGTGCCAGCAGTTTCACCCTCCCTAGCACCGGGGAGCTGTTTTTT.

This sequence joins TRBV5-6 and TRBJ2-3; 7 bases are shared with TRBD1. Trimming took 3 bases from V and 2 from J; bases not matched to a gene: 6. The germline V gene has CDR1 SGHDT and CDR2 YYEEEE. The CDR3 is made up of 15 amino acids. The CDR3 DNA reads as TGTGCCAGCAGCTCTGGACAGGACCTCACAGATACGCAGTATTTT. Residues: CASSSGQDLTDTQYF.